This TCR beta chain was obtained from a study of technical replicates of blood from several donors. TCRdb's table, derived via immunoSEQ multiplex PCR, lists solely in-frame clones and lacks some. This sample yields under 90,000 clones, of which roughly 96% are seen a single time; 0.2% belongs to the top ten. Germline loops: CDR1 MGHRA, CDR2 YSYEKL. This CDR3 has 16 amino acids. The V gene lost 1 base and the J gene lost 3 bases, with 16 bases spanning the gap. The source material was T cells isolated from PBMCs. This clonotype originated in a human donor in good health. The chain has TRBV4-1 and TRBJ2-7; D call uncertain. The CDR3 here is CASSQVAPTSRYEQYF. CDR3 DNA: TGCGCCAGCAGCCAAGTTGCCCCAACTTCCCGCTACGAGCAGTACTTC.